This TCR beta chain was documented in a study of cytomegalovirus exposure and HLA in healthy donors. Broader study findings: Association with HLA alleles at 0.05 false discovery rate was found for roughly 17,000 TCR beta sequences in a later analysis. With later analysis, a missense DCLRE1C variant became linked to TCR beta V- and J-gene trimming.

In the PCR, 60 Vbeta and 13 Jbeta primers were used. Sequenced by immunoSEQ multiplex PCR; TCRdb stores in-frame clones only, minus some. The table includes some 150,000 clones, almost 80% detected once. Comments on this clone: The target antigen is unknown.

After removal of 5 bases from V and 3 bases from J, the junction contained 3 bases not matched to a gene. The CDR3 is 13 amino acids. Germline V lookup: CDR1 LGHNT, CDR2 FRNRAP. V is TRBV12-5 and J is TRBJ1-1, with 7 nucleotides matching TRBD1. The TCR originated in a male donor in good health and CMV-seronegative. Sequenced sample: PBMCs. The CDR3 coding sequence is TGTGCTAGTGGTCGACAGGGAGACACTGAAGCTTTCTTT. Protein: CASGRQGDTEAFF. The full variable domain, in which reference TRBV12-5 and TRBJ1-1 provide the parts outside the CDR3, is DARVTQTPRHKVTEMGQEVTMRCQPILGHNTVFWYRQTMMQGLELLAYFRNRAPLDDSGMPKDRFSAEMPDATLATLKIQPSEPRDSAVYFCASGRQGDTEAFFGQGTRLTVV.